Detailed here is one T cell receptor beta chain. Its antigen is unknown. Stimulation used 9 to 10 ug/mL lysate from CMV-infected fibroblasts. CD40L-negative CD69-negative CD45RO-high memory CD4+ T cells were sorted as populations depleted of antigen-responding cells. Before stimulation, PBMCs underwent CD8+ T cell depletion. The V end lost 4 bases, the J end lost 2 bases, and 14 bases lay between the germline ends. The germline gives CDR1 SGHNT, CDR2 YYREEE (reference sequence). The CDR3 has 15 amino acids. The record originates from a study of persistence of HIV-infected CD4 T cells. Background on the study: Up to about 180 mL blood was drawn at multiple time points; a couple of donors had single-time leukapheresis. Study conclusions and caveats: CMV- and Gag-responding cells had lower TCRbeta richness than CD3/CD28-responding cells. Degenerate expanded CDR3beta sequences were enriched among CMV- and Gag-responding cells.

This was the immunoSEQ version 4 assay in survey mode. Produced via immunoSEQ multiplex PCR; TCRdb's table is partial and in-frame only. The sample consists of approximately 27,000 clones, around 80% of them appearing once. This clonotype was sampled from an adult woman with HIV who was CMV-seropositive. Source: CD4+ T cells sorted from PBMCs after approximately 20-hour stimulation, taken from a patient who received antiretroviral therapy. The chain recombines TRBV5-4 with TRBJ2-3; D tentatively fits TRBD1 or TRBD2 (5 bases each). DNA of the CDR3: TGTGCCAGCAGCACCCGGGACCGCATCACAGATACGCAGTATTTT. Translating gives CASSTRDRITDTQYF.